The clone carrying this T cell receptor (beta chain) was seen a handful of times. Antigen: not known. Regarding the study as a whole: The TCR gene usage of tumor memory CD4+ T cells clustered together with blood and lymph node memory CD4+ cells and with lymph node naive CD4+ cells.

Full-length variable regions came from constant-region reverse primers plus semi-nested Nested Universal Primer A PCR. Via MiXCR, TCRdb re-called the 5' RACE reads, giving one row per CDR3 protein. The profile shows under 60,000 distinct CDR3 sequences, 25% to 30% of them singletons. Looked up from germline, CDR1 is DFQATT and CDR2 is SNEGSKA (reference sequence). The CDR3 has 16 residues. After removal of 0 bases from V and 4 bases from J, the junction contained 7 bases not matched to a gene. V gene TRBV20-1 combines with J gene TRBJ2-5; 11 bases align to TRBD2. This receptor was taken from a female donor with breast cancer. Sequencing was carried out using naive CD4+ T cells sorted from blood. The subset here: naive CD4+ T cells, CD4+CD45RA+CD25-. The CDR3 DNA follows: TGCAGTGCTAGAGACTTTAGCGGGGGGGTAGGAGAGACCCAGTACTTC. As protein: CSARDFSGGVGETQYF.